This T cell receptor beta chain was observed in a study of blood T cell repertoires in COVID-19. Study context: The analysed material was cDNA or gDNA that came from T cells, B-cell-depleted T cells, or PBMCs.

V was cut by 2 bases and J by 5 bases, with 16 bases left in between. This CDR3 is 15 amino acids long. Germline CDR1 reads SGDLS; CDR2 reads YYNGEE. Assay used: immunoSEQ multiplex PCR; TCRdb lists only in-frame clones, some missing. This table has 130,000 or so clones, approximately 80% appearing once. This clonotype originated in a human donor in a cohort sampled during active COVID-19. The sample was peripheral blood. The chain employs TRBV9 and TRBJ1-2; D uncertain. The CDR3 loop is CASSVSTISGYGYTF. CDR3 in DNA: TGTGCCAGCAGCGTTTCGACAATATCTGGGTATGGCTACACCTTC.